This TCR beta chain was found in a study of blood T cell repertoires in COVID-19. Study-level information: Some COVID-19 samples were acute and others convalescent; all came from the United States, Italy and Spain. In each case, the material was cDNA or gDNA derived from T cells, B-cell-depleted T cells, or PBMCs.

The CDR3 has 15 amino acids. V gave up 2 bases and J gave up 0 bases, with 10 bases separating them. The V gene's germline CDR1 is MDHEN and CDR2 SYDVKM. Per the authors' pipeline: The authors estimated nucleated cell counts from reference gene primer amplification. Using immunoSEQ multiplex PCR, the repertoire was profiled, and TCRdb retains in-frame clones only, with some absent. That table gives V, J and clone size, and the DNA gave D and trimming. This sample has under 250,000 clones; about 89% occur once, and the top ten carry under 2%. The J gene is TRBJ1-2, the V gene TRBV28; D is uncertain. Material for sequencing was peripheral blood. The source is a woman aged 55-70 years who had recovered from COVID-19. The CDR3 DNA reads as TGTGCCAGCAGTTTAGCCGGGCGGGCTAACTATGGCTACACCTTC. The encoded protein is CASSLAGRANYGYTF.